The entry that follows covers one T cell receptor beta chain sequence. From roughly 390 ng of RNA, a library with molecular barcoded alpha/delta and beta/gamma adaptors was made. TCRdb re-analysed the reads in MiXCR, keeping a single row per CDR3 protein. The repertoire holds under 50,000 distinct CDR3 sequences, with around 13% as singletons. This entry is derived from a study of read filtering for tumor transcriptome and immune sequencing. Sequencing used a population of CD138-negative cells sorted from bone marrow. The source of this sequence is a donor aged 40 or over with multiple myeloma.

The CDR3, as DNA: TGCAGTGCCCCGATGCGCGGAGGCGGCGAGCAGTACTTC. Its protein is CSAPMRGGGEQYF. The chain carries TRBV20-1 and TRBJ2-7; maybe TRBD2 (5 bases). In germline, CDR1 is DFQATT, CDR2 SNEGSKA (reference sequence). V lost 6 bases to trimming and J lost 6 bases, with 18 bases between them. The CDR3 contains 13 residues.